The next 29 T cell receptor beta chains were all read from a single sample in a study of PD-L1 blockade in urothelial cancer. Libraries were prepared by immunoSEQ multiplex PCR; TCRdb keeps only in-frame clonotypes and omits some of them. The sample lists about 51,000 clones, roughly 86% occurring once. The sequences come from PBMCs, collected around atezolizumab (anti-PD-L1) treatment. These receptors were collected from a man aged 60 to 69 with urothelial cancer.

The V and J genes are TRBV19 and TRBJ2-7; TRBD1 might be the D (5 bases). CDR3 size: 14 residues. Trimming cost V 5 bases and J 2 bases, with 13 bases left between them. Germline V gives CDR1 LNHDA, CDR2 SQIVND (reference sequence). The CDR3 region has the DNA TGTGCCAGTAGTCCGACCAGGGTTACCTACGAGCAGTACTTC. Translated, it gives CASSPTRVTYEQYF.

The chain carries TRBV27 and TRBJ1-6; 8 bases are a match to TRBD1. There are 13 residues in the CDR3. Germline V gene sequence: CDR1 MNHEY, CDR2 SMNVEV (reference sequence). Trimming at V came to 6 bases and at J to 9 bases, leaving 4 bases not matched to a gene. CDR3 protein: CASSGTGGSPLHF. The CDR3 coding sequence is TGTGCCAGCAGCGGCACAGGGGGTTCACCCCTCCACTTT.

This clone occurred once. The chain employs TRBV5-1 and TRBJ2-5, with D possibly being TRBD1 (6 bases). This CDR3 spans 15 amino acids. Trimming removed 3 bases at V and 5 bases at J, with 17 bases between. The germline CDR1 and CDR2 sequences are SGHRS and YFSETQ. The CDR3 here is CASSSYRVGGETQYF. CDR3 DNA sequence: TGCGCCAGCAGCTCGTACAGGGTCGGCGGGGAGACCCAGTACTTC.

The chain employs TRBV4-3 and TRBJ2-7, with D perhaps TRBD2 (7 bases). Germline values: CDR1 LGHNA, CDR2 YSLEER. The CDR3 spans 17 residues. V was trimmed by 0 bases and J by 0 bases, leaving 15 bases between them. The CDR3 region is CASSQDAGASSSYEQYF. In nucleotides, the CDR3 is TGCGCCAGCAGCCAAGATGCGGGGGCCTCGAGCTCCTACGAGCAGTACTTC.

This sequence joins TRBV9 and TRBJ1-3, with D maybe TRBD1 (6 bases). Germline loops: CDR1 SGDLS, CDR2 YYNGEE. V lost 3 bases to trimming and J lost 0 bases, with 16 bases between them. CDR3 size: 17 residues. CDR3 residues: CASSGQIDRNSGNTIYF. CDR3 sequence (DNA): TGTGCCAGCAGCGGGCAAATTGACAGGAACTCTGGAAACACCATATATTTT.

The chain links TRBV4-1 to TRBJ2-3; the match to TRBD2 covers 10 bases. This CDR3 spans 16 amino acids. Germline V gives CDR1 MGHRA, CDR2 YSYEKL. V lost 4 bases, J lost 2 bases, and 6 bases stayed unmatched. The CDR3 DNA reads TGCGCCAGCAGCCGGGTAGCGGGGGGCCCCACAGATACGCAGTATTTT. Translated, it gives CASSRVAGGPTDTQYF.

This clone was seen a single time. This chain joins TRBV5-6 and TRBJ1-2; no clear D. The CDR3 runs to 14 residues. Germline V gene sequence: CDR1 SGHDT, CDR2 YYEEEE. Trimming took off 3 bases at V and 8 bases at J, with 17 bases between the two ends. The CDR3 DNA is TGTGCCAGCAGCTCAACGGTAACTGGAGGCGGCTACACCTTC. Translating gives CASSSTVTGGGYTF. The variable domain in full, completed from reference TRBV5-6 and TRBJ1-2, reads DAGVTQSPTHLIKTRGQQVTLRCSPKSGHDTVSWYQQALGQGPQFIFQYYEEEERQRGNFPDRFSGHQFPNYSSELNVNALLLGDSALYLCASSSTVTGGGYTFGSGTRLTVV.

The J gene is TRBJ1-4, the V gene TRBV5-1; 8 bases align to TRBD1. Per germline, CDR1 SGHRS and CDR2 YFSETQ. Trimming took 3 bases from V and 7 from J; bases not matched to a gene: 8. This CDR3 contains 15 residues. Here the CDR3 DNA reads TGCGCCAGCAGCTACGTCCAGGGGGCTGGTGAAAAACTGTTTTTT. Encoded protein: CASSYVQGAGEKLFF.

The chain couples TRBV29-1 to TRBJ2-7; 13 nucleotides align to TRBD2. Germline CDR1 and CDR2: SQVTM and ANQGSEA. V lost 7 bases and J lost 1; bases outside the gene matches: 4. This CDR3 is 14 amino acids long. The CDR3 sequence: CSGGTSGASYEQYF. As DNA, the CDR3 is TGCAGCGGAGGGACTAGCGGGGCATCCTACGAGCAGTACTTC.

The chain employs TRBV11-3 and TRBJ2-7; tentative D call: TRBD2 (5 bases). Trimming took off 3 bases at V and 5 bases at J, with 11 bases between the two ends. CDR3 length: 13 amino acids. CDR1 SGHNT and CDR2 YENEEA come from the germline V gene. The CDR3 DNA sequence: TGTGCCAGCAGCTTTCCCGGGATCGACGAGCAGTACTTC. This codes for CASSFPGIDEQYF.

The chain employs TRBV5-4 and TRBJ1-2; 7 bases are shared with TRBD1. Germline CDR1 SGHNT, CDR2 YYREEE (reference sequence). The CDR3 spans 18 residues. J was trimmed by 3 bases and V by 0 bases; bases with no gene match: 14. CDR3 loop: CASSLGGETGHKYYGYTF. The CDR3 DNA is TGTGCCAGCAGCTTGGGGGGCGAGACAGGGCACAAATACTATGGCTACACCTTC.

The V and J genes are TRBV29-1 and TRBJ1-4; TRBD1 matches 8 bases. Looked up from germline, CDR1 is SQVTM and CDR2 is ANQGSEA. CDR3 length: 15 residues. Trimming at V came to 3 bases and at J to 6 bases, leaving 9 bases not matched to a gene. Here the CDR3 reads CSVDIDGQGDEKLFF. The CDR3 nucleotides read TGCAGCGTTGACATAGACGGACAGGGCGATGAAAAACTGTTTTTT.

The CDR3 spells CASSLPGLAANEQFF. CDR3 sequence (DNA): TGTGCCAGCAGCCTCCCGGGACTAGCAGCCAATGAGCAGTTCTTC. This chain joins TRBV4-2 and TRBJ2-1, with TRBD2 matching over 9 bases. J was trimmed by 6 bases and V by 4 bases; bases with no gene match: 7. This CDR3 contains 15 residues. Germline V gives CDR1 LGHNA, CDR2 YNFKEQ.

This chain uses TRBV27 with TRBJ2-7; perhaps TRBD1 as D (5 bases). V lost 8 bases to trimming and J lost 3 bases, with 14 bases between them. CDR3 length: 13 amino acids. Germline V gene lookup returns CDR1 MNHEY and CDR2 SMNVEV (reference sequence). The CDR3 region has the DNA TGTGCCAGCCAGAGGACGGACAACTACGAGCAGTACTTC. Protein: CASQRTDNYEQYF.

The chain uses TRBV19 and TRBJ2-2; perhaps TRBD1 as D (6 bases). Trimming took off 5 bases at V and 4 bases at J, with 20 bases between the two ends. The germline V gene encodes CDR1 LNHDA and CDR2 SQIVND (reference sequence). This CDR3 contains 17 residues. CDR3 nucleotide sequence: TGTGCCAGTAGTTCTCCAGGGGACGCCTCGGGCACCGGGGAGCTGTTTTTT. Residues: CASSSPGDASGTGELFF.

This rearrangement joins TRBV11-3 to TRBJ2-7; possibly TRBD1 for D (5 bases). In germline, CDR1 is SGHNT, CDR2 YENEEA. V was shortened by 6 bases and J by 0 bases, with 24 bases between the two germline ends. CDR3 length: 18 residues. The CDR3 nucleotides are TGTGCCAGCAGTAACTCAACAGGCATACCTCCTTCCTCCTACGAGCAGTACTTC. Protein: CASSNSTGIPPSSYEQYF.

The DNA of the CDR3 is TGCGCCAGCACCTCAGCAAGGGGGAATGGCTACGAGCAGTACTTC. Protein product: CASTSARGNGYEQYF. V and J are TRBV4-3 and TRBJ2-7, with D maybe TRBD1 (6 bases). The CDR3 contains 15 residues. V dropped 7 bases and J dropped 3 bases, with 19 bases sitting between them. Germline values: CDR1 LGHNA, CDR2 YSLEER.

This clone was seen a single time. The chain has TRBV5-6 and TRBJ1-1; D gene ambiguous. V lost 4 bases, J lost 1 base, and 14 bases lay in between. The germline CDR1 and CDR2 sequences are SGHDT and YYEEEE. The CDR3 is made up of 15 amino acids. DNA of the CDR3: TGTGCCAGCAGCAGGTCGAGGAAACGGAACACTGAAGCTTTCTTT. Amino acid sequence: CASSRSRKRNTEAFF.

This rearrangement joins TRBV19 to TRBJ2-1; D remains unclear. Germline values: CDR1 LNHDA, CDR2 SQIVND (reference sequence). V lost 6 bases, J lost 0 bases, and 6 bases lay in between. The length of the CDR3 is 13 residues. For the CDR3, the DNA is TGTGCCAGTAGCACAAGCTCCTACAATGAGCAGTTCTTC. Its translation: CASSTSSYNEQFF.

This clone showed up just once. The V gene is TRBV6-5, the J gene TRBJ1-2; 12 nucleotides match TRBD1. Germline trimming cut 4 bases from V and 7 bases from J; bases unmatched to any gene: 10. The germline CDR1 and CDR2 sequences are MNHEY and SVGAGI. The CDR3 is made up of 16 amino acids. The CDR3 loop is CASSSPGTGGVFGYTF. The CDR3 region has the DNA TGTGCCAGCAGTTCCCCCGGGACAGGGGGCGTCTTTGGCTACACCTTC.

V is TRBV20-1 and J is TRBJ1-2, with 9 bases aligning to TRBD1. Germline CDR1 is DFQATT and CDR2 is SNEGSKA (reference sequence). V lost 5 bases, J lost 7 bases, and 2 bases stayed unmatched. This CDR3 has 11 residues. CDR3 DNA sequence: TGCAGTGCTGAACAGGGGGCTGGCTACACCTTC. As protein: CSAEQGAGYTF.

The rearrangement uses TRBV5-1 and TRBJ1-1, with TRBD1 matching over 9 bases. V shed 4 bases, J shed 5 bases, and the junction held 6 bases outside the gene matches. Germline CDR1 reads SGHRS; CDR2 reads YFSETQ. The CDR3 has 14 residues. CDR3: CASSPGDRVTEAFF. CDR3 nucleotide sequence: TGCGCCAGCAGCCCGGGGGACAGGGTGACTGAAGCTTTCTTT.

This CDR3 is CASSLTSVPGTQYF. The CDR3 DNA sequence: TGTGCCAGCAGCTTAACGTCGGTACCTGGTACGCAGTATTTT. The rearrangement joins TRBV7-2 to TRBJ2-3; no clear D. This CDR3 contains 14 residues. Germline CDR1 reads SGHTA; CDR2 reads FQGNSA. Trimming stripped 2 bases from V and 8 bases from J, with 14 bases between.

The gene calls are TRBV10-3 and TRBJ2-7; 9 bases fit TRBD2. J was trimmed by 3 bases and V by 1 base; bases with no gene match: 4. There are 15 residues in the CDR3. Germline assignment: CDR1 ENHRY and CDR2 SYGVKD. CDR3 sequence: CAISELLAGGYEQYF. Written as DNA, the CDR3 is TGTGCCATCAGTGAGTTACTAGCGGGTGGCTACGAGCAGTACTTC.

The chain employs TRBV7-9 and TRBJ1-1, with TRBD1 as a possible D gene (6 bases). The CDR3 consists of 16 residues. Trimming took off 7 bases at V and 0 bases at J, with 18 bases between the two ends. Germline V lookup: CDR1 SEHNR, CDR2 FQNEAQ (reference sequence). CDR3 DNA: TGTGCCAGCAACCCAGACTGGGGGCTTATGAACACTGAAGCTTTCTTT. Translating it yields CASNPDWGLMNTEAFF.

The chain is built from TRBV6-5 and TRBJ2-2, with 9 bases aligning to TRBD1. The CDR3 has 14 amino acids. Germline-derived CDR1 and CDR2 are MNHEY and SVGAGI. Germline trimming cut 6 bases from V and 3 bases from J; bases unmatched to any gene: 2. The CDR3 region has the DNA TGTGCCAGCAGGGGGGACAGGGACACCGGGGAGCTGTTTTTT. Protein sequence: CASRGDRDTGELFF.

The chain joins TRBV6-1 to TRBJ2-7; a possible D gene is TRBD1 (6 bases). Looked up from germline, CDR1 is MNHNS and CDR2 is SASEGT. The CDR3 loop spans 14 amino acids. Trimming pared 6 bases from V and 3 bases from J, leaving 15 bases between. The CDR3 bases are TGTGCCAGCAGCCTCCCGAGGGACAACTACGAGCAGTACTTC. Amino acid sequence: CASSLPRDNYEQYF.

This chain joins TRBV7-9 and TRBJ2-7, with 7 bases lining up with TRBD1. The CDR3 totals 15 residues. V shed 2 bases, J shed 0 bases, and the junction held 4 bases outside the gene matches. Germline V CDR1 and CDR2: SEHNR, FQNEAQ (reference sequence). This CDR3 is CASSLLQGSSYEQYF. The DNA of the CDR3 is TGTGCCAGCAGCTTACTACAGGGGAGCTCCTACGAGCAGTACTTC.

The V call is TRBV30, the J call TRBJ2-7, with 10 positions matching TRBD1. Per germline, CDR1 GTSNPN and CDR2 SVGIG (reference sequence). The CDR3 covers 15 residues. The V segment lost 3 bases and the J segment 4 bases; nucleotides outside the gene matches: 9. CDR3 coding DNA: TGTGCCTGGAGCCCAGGACAGGGGGAATTATACGAGCAGTACTTC. Protein product: CAWSPGQGELYEQYF.